This T cell receptor (beta chain) was observed in a study of blood T cell repertoires in COVID-19. Study-level information: The origin of the acute and convalescent COVID-19 samples was the United States, Italy and Spain.

Per the study methods: Cell counts per sample came from amplifying reference gene primers. Profiling relied on immunoSEQ multiplex PCR, and the TCRdb table lists in-frame clones only, not all of them. V, J and clone size are taken as reported in that table, and D and trimming were inferred from the DNA itself. The top ten clones hold 0.6% to 0.8% of a sample with 150,000 to 200,000 clones, 85% to 90% of them seen once. The TCR comes from a man in his fifties or sixties with acute or convalescent COVID-19. Sequencing used peripheral blood.

The CDR3 DNA follows: TGTGCCAGCAAGATCGCGGGGGGGGATACGCAGTATTTT. Translated, it gives CASKIAGGDTQYF. The V gene is TRBV25-1, the J gene TRBJ2-3, with 9 bases fitting TRBD2. CDR3 length: 13 residues. CDR1 MGHDK and CDR2 SYGVNS come from the germline V gene. V lost 7 bases and J lost 6; bases outside the gene matches: 5.